This T cell receptor beta chain was captured in a study of naive and memory T cell subsets. CDR3 size: 12 residues. The ends were cut back, 5 bases at V and 5 bases at J, with 12 bases in the middle. Germline CDR1 reads DFQATT; CDR2 reads SNEGSKA (reference sequence). This clonotype was seen a handful of times. The antigen is unknown. General study results and limits: Potentially, T cell activation and differentiation skew this RNA-based measurement.

A UMI-containing oligonucleotide was joined by 3' ligation to the TCR cDNA template. Whole-blood samples were approximately 2.6 ml of peripheral blood from healthy adult volunteers. Cells were not sorted; total RNA input targeted about 1 to 1000 ng. The SP2 primer and nested alpha and beta constant region primers amplified ligated cDNA in four rounds. Alpha and beta constant region primers primed reverse transcription for blood and skin samples. TCRdb independently ran MiXCR on the 5' RACE reads; one entry per CDR3 protein. Of about 32,000 distinct CDR3 sequences listed, over 15% are singletons. The TCR was taken from a female donor in good health. This sequence joins TRBV20-1 and TRBJ1-2, with D possibly being TRBD1 (5 bases). Here the CDR3 reads CSASLGGYGYTF. CDR3 bases: TGCAGTGCTTCTTTGGGGGGTTATGGCTACACCTTC.